The 3 T cell receptor beta chains listed next were all sequenced from one sample in a study of blood T cells in healthy people across ages. Alongside a J-beta primer mix, a sample-barcoded 5' primer served in a second PCR lasting 7 to 11 cycles. TCRdb called the 5' RACE reads again in MiXCR, with one record for every CDR3 protein. The sample has roughly 790,000 distinct CDR3 sequences; more than 40% are singletons. Sequenced input: blood. The receptors shown here come from a woman aged 60-75 years in good health.

This clonotype was seen only once. The V call is TRBV4-1, the J call TRBJ2-7, with 13 bases lining up with TRBD2. Germline CDR1 and CDR2: MGHRA and YSYEKL. The CDR3 sequence is 19 residues long. Germline trimming cut 1 base from V and 7 bases from J; bases unmatched to any gene: 16. This CDR3 reads CASSQGVLRKLAGGREQYF. The CDR3 DNA follows: TGCGCCAGCAGCCAAGGGGTTTTACGAAAACTAGCGGGAGGGCGGGAGCAGTACTTC.

In this sample, this clonotype turned up a few times. The chain has TRBV21-1 and TRBJ2-4; the table calls TRBD1, which could not be checked here. Gene TRBJ2-7 matches the end of the DNA better, so the J call may be wrong. TRBV21-1 counts as a pseudogene. CDR3 size: 17 residues. The CDR3 is CASSKGVTTGTGPEQYF. Written as DNA, the CDR3 is TGTGCCAGCAGCAAAGGGGTGACCACAGGGACAGGTCCCGAGCAGTACTTC.

This clonotype has a handful of counts. The chain uses TRBV3-1 and TRBJ2-3; the match to TRBD1 covers 7 bases. The V gene's germline CDR1 is LGHDT and CDR2 YNNKEL (reference sequence). The J segment lost 6 bases and the V segment lost 5 bases, leaving 8 bases of the junction unmatched. The CDR3 is 14 amino acids. The CDR3, as DNA: TGTGCCAGCAGCGACAGGGCCCAGGGGGATACGCAGTATTTT. This encodes CASSDRAQGDTQYF.